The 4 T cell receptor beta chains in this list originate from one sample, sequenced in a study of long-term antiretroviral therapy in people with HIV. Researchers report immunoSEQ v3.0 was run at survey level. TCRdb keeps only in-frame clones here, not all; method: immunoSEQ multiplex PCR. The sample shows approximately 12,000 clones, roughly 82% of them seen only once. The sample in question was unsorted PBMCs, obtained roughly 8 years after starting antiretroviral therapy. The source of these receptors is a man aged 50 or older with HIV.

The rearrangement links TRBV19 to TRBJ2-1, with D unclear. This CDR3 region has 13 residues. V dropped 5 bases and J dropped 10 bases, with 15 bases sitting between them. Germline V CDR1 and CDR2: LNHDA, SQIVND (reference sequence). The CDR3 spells CASSVRVDGEQFF. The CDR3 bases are TGTGCCAGTAGTGTCCGGGTCGACGGGGAGCAGTTCTTC.

For the CDR3, the DNA is TGTGCCAGCAGTTACATTATCACCGGGGAGCTGTTTTTT. Its protein product is CASSYIITGELFF. The chain recombines TRBV6-5 with TRBJ2-2; D unresolved. The germline V gene encodes CDR1 MNHEY and CDR2 SVGAGI. The length of the CDR3 is 13 residues. V was cut by 2 bases and J by 4 bases, with 5 bases left in between.

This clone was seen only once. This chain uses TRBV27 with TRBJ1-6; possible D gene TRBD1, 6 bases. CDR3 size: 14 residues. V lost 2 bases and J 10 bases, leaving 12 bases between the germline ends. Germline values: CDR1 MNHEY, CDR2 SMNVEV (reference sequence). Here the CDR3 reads CASSLQGRGSPLHF. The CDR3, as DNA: TGTGCCAGCAGTTTACAGGGGAGAGGGTCACCCCTCCACTTT.

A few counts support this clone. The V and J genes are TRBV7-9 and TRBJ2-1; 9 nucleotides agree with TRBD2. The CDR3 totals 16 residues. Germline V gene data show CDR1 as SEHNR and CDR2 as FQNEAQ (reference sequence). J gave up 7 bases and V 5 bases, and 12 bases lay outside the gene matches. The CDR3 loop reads CASSPSSGGSRNEQFF. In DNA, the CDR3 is TGTGCCAGCAGCCCATCGAGCGGGGGGTCCCGGAATGAGCAGTTCTTC.